These T cell receptor beta chains were read from a single sample in a study of blood T cell repertoires in COVID-19. The assay was immunoSEQ multiplex PCR, and TCRdb's table has in-frame clones only and misses some. This table holds roughly 340,000 clones, 87% found once. The sequenced sample was peripheral blood. These receptors were taken from a woman aged 45-59 years with COVID-19, enrolled during active disease. Both conserved end residues are trimmed from each CDR3. D genes are given only for firm matches. Only some rows state a clone size, as once, few, many or a class for expanded clones.

clone_size | cdr3_length | d_call | j_call | v_call | cdr3_aa
many | 9 | - | TRBJ2-1 | TRBV29-1 | SVTGHNEQF
- | 13 | TRBD2 | TRBJ2-1 | TRBV11-2 | ASSLTAGGYNEQF
- | 11 | - | TRBJ2-2 | TRBV12-3/TRBV12-4 | ASSFSTTGELF
- | 12 | - | TRBJ1-4 | TRBV7-9 | ASSRTDANEKLF
- | 14 | - | TRBJ2-2 | TRBV15 | ATSVRGGTYTGELF
once | 15 | - | TRBJ1-5 | TRBV27 | ASSLWGLGGDNQPQH
few | 12 | TRBD2 | TRBJ2-7 | TRBV5-5 | ASSWVGTNYEQY
- | 10 | TRBD1 | TRBJ2-7 | TRBV5-4 | ASRTRGYEQY
- | 9 | TRBD2 | TRBJ2-7 | TRBV2 | ASNPSGAQY
once | 12 | TRBD1 | TRBJ1-2 | TRBV11-3 | ASSRTGANYGYT
once | 11 | TRBD1 | TRBJ2-7 | TRBV18 | ASSQGQGDEQY
- | 13 | - | TRBJ2-1 | TRBV21-1 | ASSPTSGRRNEQF
- | 12 | - | TRBJ2-1 | TRBV5-1 | ASSLASGDNEQF
- | 13 | TRBD1 | TRBJ1-3 | TRBV27 | ASSSAGGPGNTIY
few | 12 | TRBD1 | TRBJ1-5 | TRBV19 | ASSIQTGSQPQH
- | 11 | - | TRBJ1-1 | TRBV12-3/TRBV12-4 | ASKRSPNTEAF
- | 13 | - | TRBJ2-7 | TRBV5-4 | ASSLVEQGGYEQY
- | 12 | TRBD1 | TRBJ1-4 | TRBV10-3 | AISSGQSNEKLF
- | 13 | - | TRBJ1-1 | TRBV5-6 | ASSLEHAGRTEAF
- | 12 | - | TRBJ2-5 | TRBV5-1 | ASSISGFQETQY
- | 13 | TRBD2 | TRBJ2-3 | TRBV5-1 | ASSSGTSGTHTQY
- | 13 | TRBD2 | TRBJ2-1 | TRBV6-5 | ASRVTGGPRNEQF
- | 13 | - | TRBJ1-5 | TRBV4-2 | ASSQGQDYVQPQH
once | 14 | TRBD1 | TRBJ2-1 | TRBV7-7 | ASSLRQGGSYNEQF
- | 12 | - | TRBJ2-3 | TRBV3-1/TRBV3-2 | ASSPTKPADTQY
- | 13 | TRBD2 | TRBJ2-1 | TRBV5-4 | ASSRGVSGLDEQF
- | 13 | - | TRBJ1-3 | TRBV27 | ASSLRVGAGNTIY